Described below is a single T cell receptor beta chain sequence and its context. RNA transcripts gave rise to amplified TCR beta CDR3 regions. A set of HTBI primers served as the primers for a first-round RT-PCR of the TCR CDR3. MiXCR, run by TCRdb on the multiplex PCR reads, gives a single entry per CDR3 protein. Among about 640,000 distinct CDR3 sequences, more than 12% were seen once, and the ten largest hold around 13%. The record originates from a study of T cells in Graves' hyperthyroidism and ophthalmopathy. Germline V gene lookup returns CDR1 SQVTM and CDR2 ANQGSEA. This CDR3 region has 15 residues. Trimming removed 2 bases from V and 1 base from J, with 15 bases in between.

The specimen was blood. The chain is built from TRBV29-1 and TRBJ2-7, with D unclear. This clonotype was sampled from a woman aged 50 to 60 with Graves' ophthalmopathy. CDR3 coding DNA: TGCAGCGTTGAAATCCCCTTCCCTAGGTCCTACGAGCAGTACTTC. Translating gives CSVEIPFPRSYEQYF.